This entry lists 2 T cell receptor beta chains sequenced from one sample in a study of cytomegalovirus exposure and HLA in healthy donors. 60 Vbeta and 13 Jbeta primers were used in PCR. Some clones are missing from TCRdb's copy, which holds only in-frame ones; the method was immunoSEQ multiplex PCR. Of roughly 150,000 clones listed, about two thirds are singletons. Sequencing was carried out using PBMCs. These TCRs come from a man younger than 45 in good health and CMV-seropositive.

Only a few counts were recorded for this clone. The chain links TRBV20-1 to TRBJ2-7; D is undetermined. This CDR3 contains 11 residues. The V gene's germline CDR1 is DFQATT and CDR2 SNEGSKA (reference sequence). Trimming pared 1 base from V and 5 bases from J, leaving 6 bases between. CDR3 residues: CSARVLDEQYF. The CDR3 DNA reads TGCAGTGCTAGAGTGTTAGACGAGCAGTACTTC.

The chain links TRBV19 to TRBJ1-2; possibly TRBD1 for D (6 bases). Germline V gene sequence: CDR1 LNHDA, CDR2 SQIVND (reference sequence). This CDR3 contains 16 residues. Trimming left V 1 base short and J 3 bases short, with 15 bases between. CDR3 sequence: CASSIVEWDTHYGYTF. CDR3 sequence (DNA): TGTGCCAGTAGTATAGTGGAATGGGACACCCACTATGGCTACACCTTC. Based on the CDR3 plus reference TRBV19 and TRBJ1-2, the full variable domain is DGGITQSPKYLFRKEGQNVTLSCEQNLNHDAMYWYRQDPGQGLRLIYYSQIVNDFQKGDIAEGYSVSREKKESFPLTVTSAQKNPTAFYLCASSIVEWDTHYGYTFGSGTRLTVV.